This T cell receptor (beta chain) was observed in a study of beta chain features in type 1 diabetes. The authors reverse transcribed all of the isolated RNA, so sequencing captured expressed TCRB transcripts. Profiling relied on immunoSEQ multiplex PCR, and the TCRdb table lists in-frame clones only, not all of them. Counted here are over 150,000 clones, 7.8% occurring once; the ten biggest clones make up 0.94%. The sample holds a few counts of this clone. The target antigen is unknown. Study-level findings and limits: Junctions at VDJ sites from type 1 diabetes patients had fewer insertions and more deletions. Shortening that was moderate but significant affected the TCRB CDR3s of Type 1 diabetes patients in all four CD4+ subsets.

The CDR3 consists of 15 residues. Unmatched junction bases numbered 9, after V lost 3 bases and J lost 5 bases. The V gene's germline CDR1 is KGHSH and CDR2 LQKENI. The TCR comes from a woman aged 40 to 50 with type 1 diabetes. This chain uses TRBV18 with TRBJ1-2, with 7 bases fitting TRBD1. Sequencing was performed on central memory CD4+ T cells from blood. As DNA, the CDR3 is TGTGCCAGCTCACCCAACGACAGGGCAGGGTATGGCTACACCTTC. This translates into CASSPNDRAGYGYTF.